These 11 T cell receptor beta chains were sequenced from one sample in a study of blood T cell repertoires in COVID-19. Using immunoSEQ multiplex PCR, the repertoire was profiled, and TCRdb retains in-frame clones only, with some absent. The repertoire holds around 200,000 clones, with roughly 87% as singletons. Source material: peripheral blood. The receptors were gathered from a man between 35 and 55 years old with active or convalescent COVID-19.

The chain recombines TRBV3-1 (or the pseudogene TRBV3-2) with TRBJ1-1; possibly TRBD1 for D (6 bases). V lost 1 base and J lost 7, with 7 bases in between. The CDR3 is 12 residues long. CDR1 is LGHDT, CDR2 YNNKEL, per germline (reference sequence). As DNA, the CDR3 is TGTGCCAGCAGCCAAGTAGGGGGTGAAGCTTTCTTT. Its translation: CASSQVGGEAFF.

The J gene is TRBJ1-6, the V gene TRBV6-5; no firm D call. Trimming removed 7 bases at V and 0 bases at J, with 10 bases between. In germline, CDR1 is MNHEY, CDR2 SVGAGI. The CDR3 sequence is 15 residues long. The CDR3 sequence: CASKPEVSYNSPLHF. Written as DNA, the CDR3 is TGTGCCAGCAAGCCGGAGGTCTCCTATAATTCACCCCTCCACTTT.

The chain is built from TRBV27 and TRBJ2-7, with D possibly being TRBD2 (6 bases). Trimming pared 3 bases from V and 3 bases from J, leaving 15 bases between. Germline lookup yields CDR1 MNHEY and CDR2 SMNVEV (reference sequence). This CDR3 has 15 residues. The CDR3 bases are TGTGCCAGCAGTTTTTGGGGCGGGACGGGCTACGAGCAGTACTTC. Its translation is CASSFWGGTGYEQYF.

The chain combines TRBV7-9 with TRBJ1-1, with D tentatively TRBD1 (5 bases). The germline CDR1 and CDR2 sequences are SEHNR and FQNEAQ (reference sequence). Trimming took 1 base from V and 14 from J, leaving 23 bases between them. This CDR3 has 15 residues. The CDR3: CASSLEEGHLWEEFF. In DNA, the CDR3 is TGTGCCAGCAGCTTAGAGGAGGGGCACCTGTGGGAGGAATTCTTT.

The J gene is TRBJ1-2, the V gene TRBV11-2; maybe TRBD1 (6 bases). The CDR3 is made up of 14 amino acids. Trimming stripped 1 base from V and 4 bases from J, with 10 bases between. Germline V gives CDR1 SGHAT, CDR2 FQNNGV. The CDR3 DNA is TGTGCCAGCAGCTTAGTGTCAGGGGTCTATGGCTACACCTTC. This codes for CASSLVSGVYGYTF.

The chain links TRBV2 to TRBJ2-1, with TRBD2 as a possible D gene (5 bases). Trimming stripped 11 bases from V and 6 bases from J, with 20 bases between. The CDR3 has 14 residues. CDR1 and CDR2 from the germline V gene are SNHLY and FYNNEI. The CDR3: CALKVTSGGNEQFF. The CDR3 region has the DNA TGTGCCCTCAAGGTGACCAGCGGTGGCAATGAGCAGTTCTTC.

The V and J genes are TRBV5-1 and TRBJ1-6; D remains unclear. Trimming took off 1 base at V and 2 bases at J, with 7 bases between the two ends. Germline CDR1 and CDR2: SGHRS and YFSETQ. This CDR3 is 15 amino acids long. CDR3: CASSLSSAYNSPLHF. CDR3 nucleotides: TGCGCCAGCAGCTTGTCGTCGGCCTATAATTCACCCCTCCACTTT.

The chain has TRBV5-1 and TRBJ1-1; maybe TRBD1 (6 bases). Trimming removed 2 bases from V and 1 base from J, with 12 bases in between. The V gene's germline CDR1 is SGHRS and CDR2 YFSETQ. The CDR3 has 15 amino acids. CDR3 region: CASSFPTTGNTEAFF. CDR3 nucleotides: TGCGCCAGCAGCTTCCCCACGACAGGGAACACTGAAGCTTTCTTT.

The chain is built from TRBV9 and TRBJ1-1; TRBD1 matches 7 bases. This CDR3 is built from 16 residues. From germline, CDR1 is SGDLS and CDR2 YYNGEE. With V trimmed by 3 bases and J by 3 bases, 11 bases remained unmatched. DNA of the CDR3: TGTGCCAGCAGCGCCCTTCAATTCGACAGGGACACTGAAGCTTTCTTT. This sequence encodes CASSALQFDRDTEAFF. Filled out from reference TRBV9 and TRBJ1-1, the complete variable domain reads DSGVTQTPKHLITATGQRVTLRCSPRSGDLSVYWYQQSLDQGLQFLIQYYNGEERAKGNILERFSAQQFPDLHSELNLSSLELGDSALYFCASSALQFDRDTEAFFGQGTRLTVV.

The chain joins TRBV19 to TRBJ1-5; D is unresolved. CDR1 LNHDA and CDR2 SQIVND come from the germline V gene (reference sequence). The CDR3 covers 15 residues. The V gene lost 3 bases and the J gene lost 0 bases, with 9 bases spanning the gap. This chain's CDR3 is CASSISHTSNQPQHF. CDR3 DNA sequence: TGTGCCAGTAGTATCTCCCACACTAGCAATCAGCCCCAGCATTTT.

The chain has TRBV29-1 and TRBJ2-1, with 9 bases identical to TRBD1. CDR1 and CDR2 (germline): SQVTM, ANQGSEA. V trimming: 1 base; J trimming: 4 bases; junction bases outside the gene matches: 2. The CDR3 covers 14 residues. In DNA form, the CDR3 reads TGCAGCGTTGAAGGGACAGGGGCGTACAATGAGCAGTTCTTC. Its protein product is CSVEGTGAYNEQFF.